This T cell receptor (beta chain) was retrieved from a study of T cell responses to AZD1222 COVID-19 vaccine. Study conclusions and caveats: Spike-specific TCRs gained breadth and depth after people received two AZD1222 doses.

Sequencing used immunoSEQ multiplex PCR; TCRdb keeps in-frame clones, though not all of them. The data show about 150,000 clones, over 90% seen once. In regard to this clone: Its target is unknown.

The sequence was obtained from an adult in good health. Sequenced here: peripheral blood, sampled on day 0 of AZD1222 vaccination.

CDR3 DNA: TGTGCCAGCAGCCCCGCCGGGGGGCTTGGCTACACCTTC. This sequence encodes CASSPAGGLGYTF. V gene TRBV7-9 combines with J gene TRBJ1-2; a possible D gene is TRBD1 (6 bases). The V gene lost 5 bases and the J gene lost 7 bases, with 14 bases spanning the gap. This CDR3 is built from 13 residues. In germline, CDR1 is SEHNR, CDR2 FQNEAQ (reference sequence). The full variable domain, in which reference TRBV7-9 and TRBJ1-2 provide the parts outside the CDR3, is DTGVSQNPRHKITKRGQNVTFRCDPISEHNRLYWYRQTLGQGPEFLTYFQNEAQLEKSRLLSDRFSAERPKGSFSTLEIQRTEQGDSAMYLCASSPAGGLGYTFGSGTRLTVV.